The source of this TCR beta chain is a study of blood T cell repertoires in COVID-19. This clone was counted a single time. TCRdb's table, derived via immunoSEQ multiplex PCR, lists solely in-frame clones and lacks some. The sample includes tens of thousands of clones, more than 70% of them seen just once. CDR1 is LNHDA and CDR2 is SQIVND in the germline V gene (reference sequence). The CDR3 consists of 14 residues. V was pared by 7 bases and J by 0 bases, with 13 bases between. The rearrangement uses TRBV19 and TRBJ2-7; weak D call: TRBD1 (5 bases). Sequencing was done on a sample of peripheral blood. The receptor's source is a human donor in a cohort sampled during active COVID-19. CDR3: CASTDTPNSYEQYF. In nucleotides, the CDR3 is TGTGCCAGTACGGACACTCCTAACTCCTACGAGCAGTACTTC.